What follows are 14 T cell receptor beta chains derived from one specimen sequenced in a study of T cell changes during pregnancy in multiple sclerosis. Sequenced by immunoSEQ multiplex PCR; TCRdb stores in-frame clones only, minus some. The sample holds roughly 25,000 clones, more than 70% seen once. The source was CD4+ T cells from peripheral blood mononuclear cells, collected in the first trimester of pregnancy. Receptors originate from a female donor in good health, enrolled as a control in a pregnancy study.

V gene TRBV19 combines with J gene TRBJ2-3, with TRBD2 matching over 10 bases. Germline CDR1 is LNHDA and CDR2 is SQIVND (reference sequence). V shed 6 bases, J shed 7 bases, and the junction held 7 bases outside the gene matches. CDR3 length: 14 amino acids. The CDR3 DNA follows: TGTGCCAGTAGGCTAGCGGGAGAAACAAATACGCAGTATTTT. Translating gives CASRLAGETNTQYF.

The rearrangement uses TRBV27 and TRBJ2-3, with 11 bases that match TRBD1. Trimming removed 6 bases from V and 4 bases from J; junction bases left unmatched: 6. The CDR3 loop spans 15 amino acids. From germline, CDR1 is MNHEY and CDR2 SMNVEV (reference sequence). The CDR3 region is CASSVDRGHPDTQYF. The CDR3 coding sequence is TGTGCCAGCAGCGTGGACAGGGGGCATCCAGATACGCAGTATTTT.

DNA for the CDR3: TGCGCCAGCAGCCTTACAACCGGACAGGGAGAGGTCTATGGCTACACCTTC. Amino acid sequence: CASSLTTGQGEVYGYTF. The chain employs TRBV5-1 and TRBJ1-2; TRBD1 matches 8 bases. The J segment lost 4 bases and the V segment lost 4 bases, leaving 15 bases of the junction unmatched. The CDR3 totals 17 residues. Germline assignment: CDR1 SGHRS and CDR2 YFSETQ.

The chain employs TRBV7-8 and TRBJ1-1, with TRBD1 identical over 9 bases. Germline CDR1 reads SGHVS; CDR2 reads FQNEAQ. The CDR3 has 16 residues. The J segment lost 0 bases and the V segment lost 5 bases, leaving 7 bases of the junction unmatched. The CDR3 region is CASSPDRGSLNTEAFF. CDR3 sequence (DNA): TGTGCCAGCAGCCCGGACAGGGGTTCCCTGAACACTGAAGCTTTCTTT.

This rearrangement joins TRBV6-4 to TRBJ2-3; 7 bases are shared with TRBD1. The CDR3 contains 16 residues. From germline, CDR1 is MRHNA and CDR2 SNTAGT. The trim removed 8 bases at V and 2 bases at J, leaving 13 bases unmatched. CDR3 bases: TGTGCCAGCCCCGAACGGGACAGCTTTTACACAGATACGCAGTATTTT. It encodes CASPERDSFYTDTQYF.

The rearrangement joins TRBV9 to TRBJ2-7, with D perhaps matching TRBD2 (5 bases). The V and J ends lost 0 bases and 4 bases respectively, with 14 bases between them. CDR3 length equals 15 residues. Per the germline V gene, CDR1 is SGDLS and CDR2 is YYNGEE. The CDR3 DNA reads as TGTGCCAGCAGCGTAGCTGAGGGAAGGACGTACGAGCAGTACTTC. Amino acids: CASSVAEGRTYEQYF.

The chain combines TRBV29-1 with TRBJ1-1; D is ambiguous. The CDR3 has 12 amino acids. V lost 5 bases to trimming and J lost 5 bases, with 12 bases between them. Germline values: CDR1 SQVTM, CDR2 ANQGSEA. The CDR3 sequence: CSVLRRGTEAFF. The CDR3 DNA sequence: TGCAGCGTTCTTCGCCGAGGGACTGAAGCTTTCTTT.

The chain carries TRBV30 and TRBJ1-2; weak D call: TRBD1 (6 bases). In germline, CDR1 is GTSNPN, CDR2 SVGIG (reference sequence). This CDR3 has 13 amino acids. The V and J ends lost 0 bases and 5 bases respectively, with 10 bases between them. CDR3 residues: CAWSVNRVYGYTF. DNA for the CDR3: TGTGCCTGGAGTGTAAACAGGGTGTATGGCTACACCTTC.

The rearrangement uses TRBV4-2 and TRBJ2-5; 16 nucleotides agree with TRBD2. V shed 3 bases and J 2 bases; nucleotides not matched to a gene: 6. The CDR3 is made up of 18 amino acids. The germline V gene encodes CDR1 LGHNA and CDR2 YNFKEQ. The CDR3 spells CASSHAGLAGGSQETQYF. The DNA for the CDR3 is TGTGCCAGCAGCCATGCGGGACTAGCGGGAGGGTCACAAGAGACCCAGTACTTC.

This clone was counted only a few times. CDR3 sequence reads: CASSPYRQSYEQYF. The CDR3 nucleotides are TGTGCCAGCTCACCTTATAGACAATCCTACGAGCAGTACTTC. The J gene is TRBJ2-7, the V gene TRBV18; D is undetermined. The CDR3 sequence is 14 residues long. Germline assignment: CDR1 KGHSH and CDR2 LQKENI. The V and J ends lost 3 bases and 1 base respectively, with 10 bases between them. Full variable domain (outside the CDR3, taken from reference TRBV18 and TRBJ2-7): NAGVMQNPRHLVRRRGQEARLRCSPMKGHSHVYWYRQLPEEGLKFMVYLQKENIIDESGMPKERFSAEFPKEGPSILRIQQVVRGDSAAYFCASSPYRQSYEQYFGPGTRLTVT.

V usage is TRBV5-4 and J usage is TRBJ2-5; 8 nucleotides align to TRBD2. Germline CDR1 reads SGHNT; CDR2 reads YYREEE (reference sequence). The ends lost 1 base at V and 5 bases at J; junction bases unmatched: 10. The CDR3 consists of 16 residues. In DNA, the CDR3 is TGTGCCAGCAGCTTGAAGAGGCGGGGGGACCTCGAGACCCAGTACTTC. Its translation: CASSLKRRGDLETQYF. Combining the CDR3 with reference TRBV5-4 and TRBJ2-5 gives the whole variable domain ETGVTQSPTHLIKTRGQQVTLRCSSQSGHNTVSWYQQALGQGPQFIFQYYREEENGRGNFPPRFSGLQFPNYSSELNVNALELDDSALYLCASSLKRRGDLETQYFGPGTRLLVL.

This clone appeared a single time. V gene TRBV9 combines with J gene TRBJ2-1; a possible D gene is TRBD2 (6 bases). V dropped 0 bases and J dropped 8 bases, with 15 bases sitting between them. Germline V gene data show CDR1 as SGDLS and CDR2 as YYNGEE. The CDR3 length is 15 residues. Written as DNA, the CDR3 is TGTGCCAGCAGCGTAGGACTAGTTCGCGTCTATGAGCAGTTCTTC. As protein: CASSVGLVRVYEQFF.

The table lists this clone with a count of one. The DNA for the CDR3 is TGTGCCAGCAGCTTAGGCCGCATTAGGAACAGGGTTTCGGATTCACCCCTCCACTTT. Amino acids: CASSLGRIRNRVSDSPLHF. This sequence joins TRBV13 and TRBJ1-6; D possibly corresponds to TRBD1 (6 bases). The CDR3 spans 19 residues. The germline V and J ends were trimmed by 0 bases and 8 bases, with 23 bases remaining between them. Germline-derived CDR1 and CDR2 are PRHDT and FYEKMQ (reference sequence). Full variable domain (remainder filled in from reference TRBV13 and TRBJ1-6): AAGVIQSPRHLIKEKRETATLKCYPIPRHDTVYWYQQGPGQDPQFLISFYEKMQSDKGSIPDRFSAQQFSDYHSELNMSSLELGDSALYFCASSLGRIRNRVSDSPLHFGNGTRLTVT.

V gene TRBV6-1 combines with J gene TRBJ2-7, with D possibly being TRBD1 (6 bases). The CDR3 sequence is 13 residues long. Germline V CDR1 and CDR2: MNHNS, SASEGT. Trimming cost V 8 bases and J 3 bases, with 14 bases left between them. The CDR3 DNA reads as TGTGCCAGCCAGGACAGCCTTCTCTACGAGCAGTACTTC. As protein: CASQDSLLYEQYF.